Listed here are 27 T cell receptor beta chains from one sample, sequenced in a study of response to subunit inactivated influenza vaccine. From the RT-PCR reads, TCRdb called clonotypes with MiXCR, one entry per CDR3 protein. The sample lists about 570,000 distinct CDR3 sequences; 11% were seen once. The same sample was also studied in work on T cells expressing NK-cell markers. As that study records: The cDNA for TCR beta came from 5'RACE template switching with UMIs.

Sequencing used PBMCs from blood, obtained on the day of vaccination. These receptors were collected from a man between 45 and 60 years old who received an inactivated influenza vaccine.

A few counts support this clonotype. The CDR3 coding sequence is TGCGCCAGCTATCGACAGGGTTCCTACGAGCAGTACTTC. Translation: CASYRQGSYEQYF. This chain uses TRBV5-1 with TRBJ2-7; TRBD1 matches 7 bases. Trimming took 7 bases from V and 1 from J; bases not matched to a gene: 5. This CDR3 has 13 residues. The germline V gene encodes CDR1 SGHRS and CDR2 YFSETQ. The variable domain in full, completed from reference TRBV5-1 and TRBJ2-7, reads KAGVTQTPRYLIKTRGQQVTLSCSPISGHRSVSWYQQTPGQGLQFLFEYFSETQRNKGNFPGRFSGRQFSNSRSEMNVSTLELGDSALYLCASYRQGSYEQYFGPGTRLTVT.

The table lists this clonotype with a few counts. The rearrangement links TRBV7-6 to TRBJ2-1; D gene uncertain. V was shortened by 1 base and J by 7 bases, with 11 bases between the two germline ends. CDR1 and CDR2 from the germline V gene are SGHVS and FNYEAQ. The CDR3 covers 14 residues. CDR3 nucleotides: TGTGCCAGCAGCTTAGAGCCTACCGGGAATGAGCAGTTCTTC. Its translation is CASSLEPTGNEQFF.

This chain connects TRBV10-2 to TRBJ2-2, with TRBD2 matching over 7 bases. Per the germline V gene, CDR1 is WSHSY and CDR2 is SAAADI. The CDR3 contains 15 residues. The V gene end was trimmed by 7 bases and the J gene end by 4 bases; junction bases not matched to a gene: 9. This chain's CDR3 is CASNFRAGLTGELFF. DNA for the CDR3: TGCGCCAGCAACTTCCGAGCGGGACTCACCGGGGAGCTGTTTTTT.

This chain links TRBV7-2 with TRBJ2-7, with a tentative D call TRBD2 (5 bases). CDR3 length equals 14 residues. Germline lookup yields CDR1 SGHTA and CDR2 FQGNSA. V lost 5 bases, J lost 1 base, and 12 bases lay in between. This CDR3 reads CASSPVRASYEQYF. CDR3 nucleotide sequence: TGTGCCAGCAGCCCCGTGCGGGCTTCCTACGAGCAGTACTTC.

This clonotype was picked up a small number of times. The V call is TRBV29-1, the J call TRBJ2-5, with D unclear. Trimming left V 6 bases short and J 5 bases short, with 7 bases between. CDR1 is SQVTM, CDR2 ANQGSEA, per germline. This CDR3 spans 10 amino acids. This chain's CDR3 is CSVHIETQYF. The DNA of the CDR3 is TGCAGCGTCCATATTGAGACCCAGTACTTC.

Written as DNA, the CDR3 is TGTGCCACCAGCAGAGAGGGGGGGGACAGCACAGATACGCAGTATTTT. Translated: CATSREGGDSTDTQYF. This chain links TRBV15 with TRBJ2-3, with 7 bases matching TRBD2. The J segment lost 0 bases and the V segment lost 0 bases, leaving 3 bases of the junction unmatched. Looked up from germline, CDR1 is LNHNV and CDR2 is YYDKDF (reference sequence). The length of the CDR3 is 16 residues.

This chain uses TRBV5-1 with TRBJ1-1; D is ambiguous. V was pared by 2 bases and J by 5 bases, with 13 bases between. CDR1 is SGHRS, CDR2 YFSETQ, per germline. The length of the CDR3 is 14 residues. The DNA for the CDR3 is TGCGCCAGCAGCTTTGAGGACCGGCGGACTGAAGCTTTCTTT. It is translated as CASSFEDRRTEAFF.

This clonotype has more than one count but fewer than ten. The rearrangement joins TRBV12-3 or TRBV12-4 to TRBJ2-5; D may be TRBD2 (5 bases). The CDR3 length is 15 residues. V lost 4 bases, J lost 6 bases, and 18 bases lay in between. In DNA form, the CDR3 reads TGTGCCAGCAGTTCCCGGACTGTTCGGCGGAAGACCCAGTACTTC. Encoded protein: CASSSRTVRRKTQYF.

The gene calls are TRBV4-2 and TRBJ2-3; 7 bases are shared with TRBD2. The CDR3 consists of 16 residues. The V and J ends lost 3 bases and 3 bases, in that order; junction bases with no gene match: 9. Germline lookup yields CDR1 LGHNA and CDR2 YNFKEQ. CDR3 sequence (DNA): TGTGCCAGCAGCCACGAGACAAAGGGAGGGACAGATACGCAGTATTTT. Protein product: CASSHETKGGTDTQYF.

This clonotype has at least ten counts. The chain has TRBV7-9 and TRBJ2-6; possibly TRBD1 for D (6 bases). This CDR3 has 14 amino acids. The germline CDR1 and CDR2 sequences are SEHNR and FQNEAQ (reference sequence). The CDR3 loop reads CATGPFSGANVLTF. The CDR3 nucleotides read TGTGCGACAGGACCTTTCTCTGGGGCCAACGTCCTGACTTTC. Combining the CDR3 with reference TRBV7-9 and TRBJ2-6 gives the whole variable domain DTGVSQNPRHKITKRGQNVTFRCDPISEHNRLYWYRQTLGQGPEFLTYFQNEAQLEKSRLLSDRFSAERPKGSFSTLEIQRTEQGDSAMYLCATGPFSGANVLTFGAGSRLTVL.

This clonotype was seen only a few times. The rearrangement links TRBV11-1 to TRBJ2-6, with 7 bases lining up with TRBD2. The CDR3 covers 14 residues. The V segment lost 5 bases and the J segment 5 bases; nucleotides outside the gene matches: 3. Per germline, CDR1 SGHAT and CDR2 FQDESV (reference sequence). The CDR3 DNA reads TGTGCCAGCAGCGGGGACTATTGGGCCAACGTCCTGACTTTC. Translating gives CASSGDYWANVLTF. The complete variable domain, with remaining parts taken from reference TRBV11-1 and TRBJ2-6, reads EAEVAQSPRYKITEKSQAVAFWCDPISGHATLYWYRQILGQGPELLVQFQDESVVDDSQLPKDRFSAERLKGVDSTLKIQPAELGDSAMYLCASSGDYWANVLTFGAGSRLTVL.

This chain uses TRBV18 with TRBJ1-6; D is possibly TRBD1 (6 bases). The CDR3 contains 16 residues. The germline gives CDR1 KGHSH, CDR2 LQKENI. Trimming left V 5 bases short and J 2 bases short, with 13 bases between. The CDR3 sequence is CASSSNRVPYNSPLHF. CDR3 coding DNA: TGTGCCAGCTCATCAAACAGGGTACCCTATAATTCACCCCTCCACTTT.

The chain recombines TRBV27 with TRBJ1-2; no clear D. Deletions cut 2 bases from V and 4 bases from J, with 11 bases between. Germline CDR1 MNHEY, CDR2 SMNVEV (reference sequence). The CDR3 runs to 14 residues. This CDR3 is CASSLRAASYGYTF. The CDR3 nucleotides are TGTGCCAGCAGTTTACGGGCAGCAAGCTATGGCTACACCTTC.

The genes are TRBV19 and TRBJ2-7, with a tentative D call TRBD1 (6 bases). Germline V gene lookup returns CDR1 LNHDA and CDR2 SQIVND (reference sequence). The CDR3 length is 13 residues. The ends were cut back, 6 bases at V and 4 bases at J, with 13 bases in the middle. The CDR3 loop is CASSNRVGYEQYF. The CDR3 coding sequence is TGTGCCAGTAGCAACAGGGTCGGTTACGAGCAGTACTTC.

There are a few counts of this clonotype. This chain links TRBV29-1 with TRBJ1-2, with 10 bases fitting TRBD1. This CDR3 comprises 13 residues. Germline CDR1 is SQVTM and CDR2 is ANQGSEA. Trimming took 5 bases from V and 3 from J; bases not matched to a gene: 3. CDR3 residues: CSVRQGADYGYTF. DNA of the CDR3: TGCAGCGTTCGACAGGGGGCTGACTATGGCTACACCTTC.

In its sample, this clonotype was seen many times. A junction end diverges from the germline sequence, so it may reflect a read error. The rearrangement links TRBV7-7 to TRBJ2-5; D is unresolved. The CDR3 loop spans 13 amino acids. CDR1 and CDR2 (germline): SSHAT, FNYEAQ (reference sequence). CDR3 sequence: CASSLDRKETQYF. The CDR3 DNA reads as TGTGCTAGCAGCTTAGACCGGAAAGAGACCCAGTACTTC. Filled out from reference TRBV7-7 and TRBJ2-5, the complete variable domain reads GAGVSQSPRYKVTKRGQDVTLRCDPISSHATLYWYQQALGQGPEFLTYFNYEAQPDKSGLPSDRFSAERPEGSISTLTIQRTEQRDSAMYRCASSLDRKETQYFGPGTRLLVL.

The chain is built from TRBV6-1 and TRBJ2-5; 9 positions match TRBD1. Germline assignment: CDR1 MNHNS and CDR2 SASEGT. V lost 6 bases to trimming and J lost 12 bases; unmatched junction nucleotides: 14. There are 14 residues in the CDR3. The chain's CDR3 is CASSPTGGGGAEYF. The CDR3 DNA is TGTGCCAGCAGCCCGACAGGGGGTGGGGGAGCGGAGTACTTC.

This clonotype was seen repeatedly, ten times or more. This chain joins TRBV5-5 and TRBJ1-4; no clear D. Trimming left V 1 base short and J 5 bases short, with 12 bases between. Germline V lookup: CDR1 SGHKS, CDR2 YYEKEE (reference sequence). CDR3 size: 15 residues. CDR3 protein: CASSLKPSNNEKLFF. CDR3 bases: TGTGCCAGCAGCTTGAAACCGAGCAACAATGAAAAACTGTTTTTT.

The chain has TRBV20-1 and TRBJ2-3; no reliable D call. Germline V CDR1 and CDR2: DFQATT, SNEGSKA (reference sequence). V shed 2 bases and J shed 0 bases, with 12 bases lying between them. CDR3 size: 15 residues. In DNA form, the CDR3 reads TGCAGTGCTAGACAGCTGAGTACTAGCACAGATACGCAGTATTTT. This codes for CSARQLSTSTDTQYF.

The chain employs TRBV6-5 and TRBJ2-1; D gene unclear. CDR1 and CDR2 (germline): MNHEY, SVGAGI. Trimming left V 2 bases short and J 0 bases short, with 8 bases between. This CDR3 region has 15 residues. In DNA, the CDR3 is TGTGCCAGCAGTTACCTAAGGAGCTCCTACAATGAGCAGTTCTTC. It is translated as CASSYLRSSYNEQFF.

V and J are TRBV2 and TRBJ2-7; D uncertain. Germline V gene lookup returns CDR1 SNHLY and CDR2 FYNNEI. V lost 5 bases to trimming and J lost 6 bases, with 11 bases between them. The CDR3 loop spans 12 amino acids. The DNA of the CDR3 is TGTGCCAGCAGTCTTCAAAGCACCGAGCAGTACTTC. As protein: CASSLQSTEQYF.

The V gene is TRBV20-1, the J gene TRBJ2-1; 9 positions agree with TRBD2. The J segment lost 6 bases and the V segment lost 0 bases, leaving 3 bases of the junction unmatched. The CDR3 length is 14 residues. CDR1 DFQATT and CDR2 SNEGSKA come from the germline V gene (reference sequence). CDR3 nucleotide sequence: TGCAGTGCTAGAGACGTGGGACTAGCCAATGAGCAGTTCTTC. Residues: CSARDVGLANEQFF.

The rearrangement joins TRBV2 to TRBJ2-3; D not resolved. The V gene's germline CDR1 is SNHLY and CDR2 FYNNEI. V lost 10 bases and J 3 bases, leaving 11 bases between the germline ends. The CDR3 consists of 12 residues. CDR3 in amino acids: CAIGRGTDTQYF. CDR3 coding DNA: TGTGCCATCGGACGAGGAACAGATACGCAGTATTTT.

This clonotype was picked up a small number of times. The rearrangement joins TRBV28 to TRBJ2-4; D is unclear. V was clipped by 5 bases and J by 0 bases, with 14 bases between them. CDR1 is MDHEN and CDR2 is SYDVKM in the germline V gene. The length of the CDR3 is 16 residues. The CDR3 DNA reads TGTGCCAGCAGTCCCCTTGTGACAATAGCCAAAAACATTCAGTACTTC. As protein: CASSPLVTIAKNIQYF. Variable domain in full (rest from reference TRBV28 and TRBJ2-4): DVKVTQSSRYLVKRTGEKVFLECVQDMDHENMFWYRQDPGLGLRLIYFSYDVKMKEKGDIPEGYSVSREKKERFSLILESASTNQTSMYLCASSPLVTIAKNIQYFGAGTRLSVL.

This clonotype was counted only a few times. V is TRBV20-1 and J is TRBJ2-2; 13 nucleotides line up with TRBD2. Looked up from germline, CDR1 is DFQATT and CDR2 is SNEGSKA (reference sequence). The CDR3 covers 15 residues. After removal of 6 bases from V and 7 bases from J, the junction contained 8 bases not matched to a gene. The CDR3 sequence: CSAWTSGGIHGELFF. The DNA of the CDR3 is TGCAGTGCCTGGACTAGCGGGGGCATTCACGGGGAGCTGTTTTTT.

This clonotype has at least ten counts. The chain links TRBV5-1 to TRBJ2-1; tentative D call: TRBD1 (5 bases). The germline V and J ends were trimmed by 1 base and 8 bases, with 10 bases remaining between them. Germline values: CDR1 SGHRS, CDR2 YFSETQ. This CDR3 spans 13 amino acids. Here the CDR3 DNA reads TGCGCCAGCAGCTTGACAGGTCTCGATGAGCAGTTCTTC. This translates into CASSLTGLDEQFF.

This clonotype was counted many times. The CDR3 region has the DNA TGCGCCAGCAGCTTGACTGTTCGGGGGACCGGGGAGCTGTTTTTT. Translation: CASSLTVRGTGELFF. This chain connects TRBV5-1 to TRBJ2-2, with D maybe TRBD2 (6 bases). V dropped 1 base and J dropped 5 bases, with 12 bases sitting between them. The V gene's germline CDR1 is SGHRS and CDR2 YFSETQ. The CDR3 is 15 residues long.